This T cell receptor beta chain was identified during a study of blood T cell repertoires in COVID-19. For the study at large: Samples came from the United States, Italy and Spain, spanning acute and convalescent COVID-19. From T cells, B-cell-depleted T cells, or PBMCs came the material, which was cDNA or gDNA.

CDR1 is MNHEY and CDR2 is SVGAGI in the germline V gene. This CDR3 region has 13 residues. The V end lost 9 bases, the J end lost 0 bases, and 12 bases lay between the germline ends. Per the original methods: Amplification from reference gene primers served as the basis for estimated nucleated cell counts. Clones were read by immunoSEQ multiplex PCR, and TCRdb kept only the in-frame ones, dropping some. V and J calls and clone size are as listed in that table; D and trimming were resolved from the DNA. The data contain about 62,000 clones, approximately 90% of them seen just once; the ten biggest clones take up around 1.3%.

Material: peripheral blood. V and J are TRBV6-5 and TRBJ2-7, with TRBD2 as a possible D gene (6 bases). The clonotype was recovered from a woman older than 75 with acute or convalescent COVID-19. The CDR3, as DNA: TGTGCCAGTGGGGACTTGAGCTCCTACGAGCAGTACTTC. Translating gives CASGDLSSYEQYF.